One T cell receptor (beta chain) is described in this entry. This entry comes from a study of blood T cell repertoires in COVID-19. The method was immunoSEQ multiplex PCR; TCRdb's version includes in-frame clones alone and lacks a portion of them. The sample consists of about 86,000 clones, approximately 86% of them appearing once. The receptor comes from a man aged 45-65 years with acute or convalescent COVID-19. The source material was peripheral blood.

This CDR3 is CASSYQAKAFF. As DNA, the CDR3 is TGTGCCAGCAGTTACCAAGCCAAAGCTTTCTTT. The V gene is TRBV6-2 or TRBV6-3, the J gene TRBJ1-1, with D hard to call. V lost 2 bases to trimming and J lost 9 bases, with 7 bases between them. The CDR3 loop spans 11 amino acids. Looked up from germline, CDR1 is MNHEY and CDR2 is SVGEGT.